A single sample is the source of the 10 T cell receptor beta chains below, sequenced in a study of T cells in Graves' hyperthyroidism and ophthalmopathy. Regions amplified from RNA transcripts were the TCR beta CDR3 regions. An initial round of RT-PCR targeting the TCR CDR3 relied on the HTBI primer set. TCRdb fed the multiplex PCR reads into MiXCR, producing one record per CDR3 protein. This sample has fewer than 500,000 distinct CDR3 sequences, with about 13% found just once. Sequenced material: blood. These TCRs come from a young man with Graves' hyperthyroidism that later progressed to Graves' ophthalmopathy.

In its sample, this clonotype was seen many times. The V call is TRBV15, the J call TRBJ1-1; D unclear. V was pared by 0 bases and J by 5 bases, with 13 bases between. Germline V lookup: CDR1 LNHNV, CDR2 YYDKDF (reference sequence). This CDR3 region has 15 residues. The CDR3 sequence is CATSRDLRDLTEAFF. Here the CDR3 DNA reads TGTGCCACCAGCAGAGATCTTCGGGATCTAACTGAAGCTTTCTTT.

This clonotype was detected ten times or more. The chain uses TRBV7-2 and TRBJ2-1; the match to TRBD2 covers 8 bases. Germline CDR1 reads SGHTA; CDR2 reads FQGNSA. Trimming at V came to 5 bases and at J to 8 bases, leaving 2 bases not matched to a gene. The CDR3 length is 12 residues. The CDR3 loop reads CASSSGGHEQFF. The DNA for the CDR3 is TGTGCCAGCAGCAGCGGGGGTCATGAGCAGTTCTTC.

The CDR3 nucleotides are TGTGCCAGCAGTGATTATTCGACGGATATCAGGGCTGGGGCCAACGTCCTGACTTTC. Residues: CASSDYSTDIRAGANVLTF. The chain recombines TRBV6-1 with TRBJ2-6; TRBD1 is a possible D gene (5 bases). This CDR3 comprises 19 residues. V dropped 3 bases and J dropped 2 bases, with 20 bases sitting between them. Germline lookup yields CDR1 MNHNS and CDR2 SASEGT.

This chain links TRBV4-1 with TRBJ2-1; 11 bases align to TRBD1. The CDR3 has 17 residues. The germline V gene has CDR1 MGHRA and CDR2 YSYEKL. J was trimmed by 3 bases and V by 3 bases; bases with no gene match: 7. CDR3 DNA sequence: TGCGCCAGCAGCCATCAAAGGGGACAGGGGGACTACAATGAGCAGTTCTTC. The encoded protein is CASSHQRGQGDYNEQFF.

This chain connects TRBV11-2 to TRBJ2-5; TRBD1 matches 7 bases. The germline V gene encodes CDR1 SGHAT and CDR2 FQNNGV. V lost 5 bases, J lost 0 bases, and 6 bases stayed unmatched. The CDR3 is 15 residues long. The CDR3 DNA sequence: TGTGCCAGCAGCCACGGGACAGTCAACCAAGAGACCCAGTACTTC. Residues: CASSHGTVNQETQYF.

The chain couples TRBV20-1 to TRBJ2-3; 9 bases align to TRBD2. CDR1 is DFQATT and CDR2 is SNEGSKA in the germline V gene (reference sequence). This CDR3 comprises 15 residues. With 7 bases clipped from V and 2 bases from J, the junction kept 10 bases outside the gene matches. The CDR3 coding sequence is TGCAGTGTTTTAGCGGGGGCCCTTTACACAGATACGCAGTATTTT. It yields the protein CSVLAGALYTDTQYF.

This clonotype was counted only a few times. DNA of the CDR3: TGTGCCTGGAGTATCGGCGGGACGGTCAACTATGGCTACACCTTC. Residues: CAWSIGGTVNYGYTF. V gene TRBV30 combines with J gene TRBJ1-2, with a weak D call TRBD1 (5 bases). The length of the CDR3 is 15 residues. CDR1 is GTSNPN and CDR2 is SVGIG in the germline V gene (reference sequence). The V end was cut by 2 bases, the J end by 2 bases, with 15 bases between. Based on the CDR3 plus reference TRBV30 and TRBJ1-2, the full variable domain is SQTIHQWPATLVQPVGSPLSLECTVEGTSNPNLYWYRQAAGRGLQLLFYSVGIGQISSEVPQNLSASRPQDRQFILSSKKLLLSDSGFYLCAWSIGGTVNYGYTFGSGTRLTVV.

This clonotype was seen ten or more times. The CDR3 is CASGLSGGAPGEQFF. Written as DNA, the CDR3 is TGTGCTAGTGGTTTGAGTGGCGGGGCCCCAGGGGAGCAGTTCTTC. The chain uses TRBV12-5 and TRBJ2-1, with D perhaps matching TRBD2 (6 bases). The CDR3 totals 15 residues. The germline gives CDR1 LGHNT, CDR2 FRNRAP. V lost 2 bases, J lost 10 bases, and 18 bases lay in between. The full variable domain, in which reference TRBV12-5 and TRBJ2-1 provide the parts outside the CDR3, is DARVTQTPRHKVTEMGQEVTMRCQPILGHNTVFWYRQTMMQGLELLAYFRNRAPLDDSGMPKDRFSAEMPDATLATLKIQPSEPRDSAVYFCASGLSGGAPGEQFFGPGTRLTVL.

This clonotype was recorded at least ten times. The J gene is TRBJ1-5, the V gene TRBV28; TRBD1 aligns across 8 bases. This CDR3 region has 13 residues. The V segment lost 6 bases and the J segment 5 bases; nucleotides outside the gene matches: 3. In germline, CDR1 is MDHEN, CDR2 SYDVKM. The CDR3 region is CASRDRGDQPQHF. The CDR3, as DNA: TGTGCCAGCAGAGACAGGGGAGATCAGCCCCAGCATTTT.

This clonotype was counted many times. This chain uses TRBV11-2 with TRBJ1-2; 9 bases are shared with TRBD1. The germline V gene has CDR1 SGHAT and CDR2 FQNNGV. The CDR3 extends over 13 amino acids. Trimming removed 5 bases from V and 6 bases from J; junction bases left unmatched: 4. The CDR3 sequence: CASSRDRDHGYTF. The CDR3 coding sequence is TGTGCCAGCAGCCGGGACAGGGATCATGGCTACACCTTC.